This T cell receptor beta chain was documented in a study of blood T cell repertoires in COVID-19. Clones were read by immunoSEQ multiplex PCR, and TCRdb kept only the in-frame ones, dropping some. The sample shows some 250,000 clones, about 73% of them seen only once. Trimming stripped 4 bases from V and 1 base from J, with 10 bases between. The germline CDR1 and CDR2 sequences are SQVTM and ANQGSEA. The CDR3 loop spans 13 amino acids. The chain recombines TRBV29-1 with TRBJ2-5, with a possible D match to TRBD2 (5 bases). Material for sequencing was peripheral blood. This receptor was identified in an elderly woman with acute or convalescent COVID-19. CDR3 region: CSVAGYLQETQYF. CDR3 DNA: TGCAGCGTTGCGGGGTACCTCCAAGAGACCCAGTACTTC. Full variable domain (missing parts from reference TRBV29-1 and TRBJ2-5): SAVISQKPSRDICQRGTSLTIQCQVDSQVTMMFWYRQQPGQSLTLIATANQGSEATYESGFVIDKFPISRPNLTFSTLTVSNMSPEDSSIYLCSVAGYLQETQYFGPGTRLLVL.